The T cell receptor beta chain described here comes from a study of neurological immune-mediated disorders. At the level of the study: Multiple sclerosis patients (n of about 35) included some 30 with relapsing-remitting and 3 with secondary progressive disease.

A total of 2 million PBMCs stored at -80 degrees C provided the unsorted libraries. This CDR3 is 16 amino acids long. CDR1 LGHNA and CDR2 YNFKEQ come from the germline V gene. V lost 0 bases to trimming and J lost 5 bases, with 17 bases between them. 5'RACE employing 10-nucleotide random UMIs yielded the cDNA. Via MiXCR, TCRdb re-called the 5' RACE reads, giving one row per CDR3 protein. Of just under 60,000 distinct CDR3 sequences in the sample, roughly 2.5% were seen once. This clonotype was detected ten times or more. The chain carries TRBV4-2 and TRBJ2-7; no firm D call. Sample: PBMCs. This sequence was found in a man over 45 with multiple sclerosis. CDR3 bases: TGTGCCAGCAGCCAAGATTGGATAGTAGCAACCCACGAGCAGTACTTC. It is translated as CASSQDWIVATHEQYF.